Detailed here is one T cell receptor beta chain. Patients showing uncontrolled infection, other autoimmune disease, pregnancy or lactation were ineligible. This specimen comes from a study of T cells in Graves' hyperthyroidism and ophthalmopathy. Germline lookup yields CDR1 SEHNR and CDR2 FQNEAQ (reference sequence). The CDR3 sequence is 14 residues long. V was pared by 4 bases and J by 3 bases, with 6 bases of the junction left unmatched. Researchers took RNA transcripts and amplified the TCR beta CDR3 regions from them. The TCR CDR3 was amplified in a first-round RT-PCR using the HTBI primer set. TCRdb recomputed calls from the multiplex PCR reads with MiXCR, one row per CDR3 protein. Seen here are approximately 490,000 distinct CDR3 sequences, about 20% observed once, and the top ten hold around 54%.

The sequenced material came from blood. V usage is TRBV7-9 and J usage is TRBJ2-7; 7 bases align to TRBD1. The sequence came from a woman in her 70s with Graves' ophthalmopathy. Here the CDR3 DNA reads TGTGCCAGCAGCTCCATGGGACAGAACTACGAGCAGTACTTC. Protein sequence: CASSSMGQNYEQYF.